Sequencing of this T cell receptor beta chain was carried out in a study of T cells in Graves' hyperthyroidism and ophthalmopathy. The CDR3 has 13 amino acids. CDR1 and CDR2 (germline): ENHRY, SYGVKD. V lost 2 bases and J 5 bases, leaving 6 bases between the germline ends. The TCR beta CDR3 regions underwent amplification using RNA transcripts as the source. RT-PCR in the first round (using the HTBI primer set) targeted the TCR CDR3. Each CDR3 protein gets one entry after TCRdb re-called the multiplex PCR reads with MiXCR. The sample records 550,000 to 700,000 distinct CDR3 sequences, about 45% being singletons.

Sample: peripheral blood or thyroid tissue (not recorded which). The clonotype originates from an adult woman with Graves' disease, either hyperthyroidism or ophthalmopathy (not recorded which). J is TRBJ1-4 and V is TRBV10-3; D is uncertain. The CDR3 here is CAISEPENEKLFF. In DNA form, the CDR3 reads TGTGCCATCAGTGAGCCCGAGAATGAAAAACTGTTTTTT.